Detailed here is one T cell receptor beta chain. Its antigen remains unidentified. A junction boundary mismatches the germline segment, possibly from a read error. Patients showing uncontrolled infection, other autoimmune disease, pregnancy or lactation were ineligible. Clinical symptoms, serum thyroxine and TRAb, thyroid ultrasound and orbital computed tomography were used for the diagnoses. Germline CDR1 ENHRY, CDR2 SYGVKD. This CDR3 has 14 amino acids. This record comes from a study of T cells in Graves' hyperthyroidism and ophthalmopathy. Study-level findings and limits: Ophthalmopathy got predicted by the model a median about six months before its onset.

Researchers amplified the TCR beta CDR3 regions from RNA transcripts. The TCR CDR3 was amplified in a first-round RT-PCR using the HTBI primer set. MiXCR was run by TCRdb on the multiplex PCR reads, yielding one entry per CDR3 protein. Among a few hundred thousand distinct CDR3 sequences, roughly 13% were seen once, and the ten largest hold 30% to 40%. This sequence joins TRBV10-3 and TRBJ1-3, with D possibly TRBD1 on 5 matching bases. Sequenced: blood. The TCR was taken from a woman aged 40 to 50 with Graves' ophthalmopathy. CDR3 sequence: CAISDDSSGNIIYF. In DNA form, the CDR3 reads TGTGCCATCAGTGACGACAGCTCTGGAAACATCATATATTTT.